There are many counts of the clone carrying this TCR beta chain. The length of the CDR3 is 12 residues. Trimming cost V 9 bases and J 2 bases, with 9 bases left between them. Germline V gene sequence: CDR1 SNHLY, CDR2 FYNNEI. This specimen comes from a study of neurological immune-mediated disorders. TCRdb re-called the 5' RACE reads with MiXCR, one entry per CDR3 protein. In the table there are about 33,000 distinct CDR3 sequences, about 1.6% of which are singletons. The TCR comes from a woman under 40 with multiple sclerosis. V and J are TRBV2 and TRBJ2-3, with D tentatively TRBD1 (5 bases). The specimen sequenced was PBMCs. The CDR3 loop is CARARVTDTQYF. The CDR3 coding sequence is TGTGCCAGGGCCAGGGTCACAGATACGCAGTATTTT.